The 21 T cell receptor beta chains presented below share a single source sample, sequenced in a study of blood T cell repertoires in COVID-19. Generated by immunoSEQ multiplex PCR, the TCRdb table keeps only in-frame clones and is missing some. The sample has fewer than 35,000 clones; about 88% are singletons. The specimen was peripheral blood. These receptors originate from a woman aged 45-59 years with active COVID-19.

The sample holds one count of this clone. This rearrangement joins TRBV2 to TRBJ2-7; 11 bases map to TRBD1. This CDR3 spans 14 amino acids. Germline CDR1 is SNHLY and CDR2 is FYNNEI. V lost 6 bases and J lost 8; bases outside the gene matches: 9. The CDR3 sequence is CASSAGTGGSQQYF. CDR3 in DNA: TGTGCCAGCAGCGCTGGGACAGGGGGGTCGCAGCAGTACTTC.

The chain joins TRBV6-5 to TRBJ1-5; TRBD1 aligns across 8 bases. The V segment lost 7 bases and the J segment 7 bases; nucleotides outside the gene matches: 12. Germline V gives CDR1 MNHEY, CDR2 SVGAGI. The CDR3 contains 15 residues. CDR3 sequence reads: CASNEDRAGAQPQHF. CDR3 nucleotides: TGTGCCAGCAACGAGGACAGGGCGGGAGCGCAGCCCCAGCATTTT.

The chain links TRBV2 to TRBJ2-7; D may be TRBD2 (6 bases). The CDR3 loop spans 12 amino acids. Germline V CDR1 and CDR2: SNHLY, FYNNEI. V lost 3 bases and J 12 bases, leaving 15 bases between the germline ends. CDR3 nucleotides: TGTGCCAGCAGTGACAGTAGCACTAGCACGTACTTC. The encoded protein is CASSDSSTSTYF.

The chain recombines TRBV19 with TRBJ1-4, with D unresolved. V dropped 7 bases and J dropped 4 bases, with 13 bases sitting between them. CDR3 length: 14 amino acids. CDR1 LNHDA and CDR2 SQIVND come from the germline V gene (reference sequence). The CDR3: CASIRQRGNEKLFF. The CDR3 coding sequence is TGTGCCAGTATCCGGCAGAGAGGTAATGAAAAACTGTTTTTT.

Here the CDR3 reads CSASFREDGELFF. As DNA, the CDR3 is TGCAGTGCTAGTTTTCGGGAGGACGGGGAGCTGTTTTTT. J is TRBJ2-2 and V is TRBV20-1, with TRBD2 matching over 7 bases. The germline gives CDR1 DFQATT, CDR2 SNEGSKA (reference sequence). V lost 3 bases to trimming and J lost 7 bases; unmatched junction nucleotides: 5. The CDR3 consists of 13 residues.

This clone has only one observation. In DNA, the CDR3 is TGTGCCAGCAGCTCTAGGGACAGGGAGTTTTCAGATACGCAGTATTTT. Protein sequence: CASSSRDREFSDTQYF. This chain connects TRBV5-8 to TRBJ2-3, with 9 bases fitting TRBD1. The trim removed 3 bases at V and 4 bases at J, leaving 9 bases unmatched. The V gene's germline CDR1 is SGHTS and CDR2 YDEGEE. The CDR3 extends over 16 amino acids.

CDR3: CASSPYPRNTEAFF. The CDR3 DNA follows: TGTGCCAGCAGCCCGTACCCCAGGAACACTGAAGCTTTCTTT. V and J are TRBV13 and TRBJ1-1; D uncertain. Germline lookup yields CDR1 PRHDT and CDR2 FYEKMQ (reference sequence). This CDR3 contains 14 residues. With 5 bases removed from V and 1 base from J, the gap between germline ends came to 11 bases.

This chain links TRBV28 with TRBJ2-1, with 9 positions matching TRBD2. With V trimmed by 7 bases and J by 2 bases, 9 bases remained unmatched. CDR1 and CDR2 from the germline V gene are MDHEN and SYDVKM. CDR3 length: 16 residues. CDR3 bases: TGTGCCAGCAAGGGTTCGGGACTAGCTCCCTACAATGAGCAGTTCTTC. This translates into CASKGSGLAPYNEQFF.

The chain joins TRBV7-2 to TRBJ1-1, with D unresolved. The CDR3 length is 15 residues. Looked up from germline, CDR1 is SGHTA and CDR2 is FQGNSA. With 1 base removed from V and 4 bases from J, the gap between germline ends came to 13 bases. CDR3 bases: TGTGCCAGCAGCTTAGTGTCTGGAGGGAGCACTGAAGCTTTCTTT. It is translated as CASSLVSGGSTEAFF.

The chain combines TRBV28 with TRBJ1-5, with D perhaps TRBD1 (5 bases). Trimming took 6 bases from V and 7 from J, leaving 13 bases between them. Germline values: CDR1 MDHEN, CDR2 SYDVKM. The CDR3 sequence is 13 residues long. The CDR3 DNA follows: TGTGCCAGCAGCCGATCGACAGCCCAGCCCCAGCATTTT. Its translation is CASSRSTAQPQHF.

In its sample, this clone was seen a few times. The chain uses TRBV4-2 and TRBJ2-7; 9 bases line up with TRBD2. The trim removed 6 bases at V and 6 bases at J, leaving 12 bases unmatched. The CDR3 is 15 amino acids. Germline CDR1 reads LGHNA; CDR2 reads YNFKEQ. This chain's CDR3 is CASRPPTSGAGEQYF. CDR3 nucleotides: TGTGCCAGCAGACCTCCGACTAGCGGCGCCGGCGAGCAGTACTTC.

J is TRBJ1-1 and V is TRBV6-5; D not resolved. Germline V gene data show CDR1 as MNHEY and CDR2 as SVGAGI. The CDR3 extends over 13 amino acids. The ends were cut back, 6 bases at V and 1 base at J, with 9 bases in the middle. Here the CDR3 DNA reads TGTGCCAGCAGCGCCCTAAGGAACACTGAAGCTTTCTTT. This gives the protein CASSALRNTEAFF.

CDR3 protein: CASSSAGDMNTEAFF. CDR3 nucleotide sequence: TGTGCCAGCAGTTCGGCAGGGGACATGAACACTGAAGCTTTCTTT. This chain links TRBV27 with TRBJ1-1; D perhaps matches TRBD1 (6 bases). The germline gives CDR1 MNHEY, CDR2 SMNVEV (reference sequence). This CDR3 region has 15 residues. V lost 4 bases and J lost 0, with 12 bases in between.

The chain has TRBV7-3 and TRBJ1-1; 8 bases align to TRBD1. The V gene's germline CDR1 is SGHTA and CDR2 FQGTGA. This CDR3 comprises 13 residues. The ends lost 5 bases at V and 5 bases at J; junction bases unmatched: 4. In DNA form, the CDR3 reads TGTGCCAGCAGCAAAAGGACAGGGACTGAAGCTTTCTTT. Encoded protein: CASSKRTGTEAFF.

The chain uses TRBV28 and TRBJ2-7; D gene unclear. From germline, CDR1 is MDHEN and CDR2 SYDVKM. V was trimmed by 6 bases and J by 3 bases, leaving 12 bases between them. This CDR3 has 13 residues. CDR3 coding DNA: TGTGCCAGCAGCTTTATCAATAGCTACGAGCAGTACTTC. Its translation: CASSFINSYEQYF.

This clone is a singleton in its sample. The J gene is TRBJ2-7, the V gene TRBV28, with a weak D call TRBD2 (6 bases). The V gene lost 5 bases and the J gene lost 4 bases, with 27 bases spanning the gap. CDR3 size: 18 residues. Germline loops: CDR1 MDHEN, CDR2 SYDVKM. CDR3 protein: CASSPTYHRRRAGYEQYF. CDR3 sequence (DNA): TGTGCCAGCAGTCCCACCTACCACCGACGGAGGGCAGGGTACGAGCAGTACTTC.

This clone was seen a single time. The chain combines TRBV4-1 with TRBJ1-4; 8 nucleotides line up with TRBD1. J was trimmed by 7 bases and V by 2 bases; bases with no gene match: 12. In germline, CDR1 is MGHRA, CDR2 YSYEKL. The CDR3 totals 17 residues. In DNA form, the CDR3 reads TGCGCCAGCAGCCAACATGCTTTGCAGGGGGCGCGTGAAAAACTGTTTTTT. Protein: CASSQHALQGAREKLFF.

This chain uses TRBV11-3 with TRBJ1-3; tentatively, D is TRBD1 (5 bases). The CDR3 loop spans 18 amino acids. Germline V gives CDR1 SGHNT, CDR2 YENEEA. Trimming took off 5 bases at V and 0 bases at J, with 20 bases between the two ends. The CDR3 here is CASSQQHRQKTSGNTIYF. CDR3 bases: TGTGCCAGCAGCCAGCAGCACCGACAGAAAACCTCTGGAAACACCATATATTTT. Variable domain in full (rest from reference TRBV11-3 and TRBJ1-3): EAGVVQSPRYKIIEKKQPVAFWCNPISGHNTLYWYLQNLGQGPELLIRYENEEAVDDSQLPKDRFSAERLKGVDSTLKIQPAELGDSAVYLCASSQQHRQKTSGNTIYFGEGSWLTVV.

The CDR3 bases are TGTGCCAGCTCACCACCGCCTACTAGCGGGACAGATACGCAGTATTTT. Translating it yields CASSPPPTSGTDTQYF. The chain links TRBV18 to TRBJ2-3; TRBD2 matches 9 bases. CDR3 size: 16 residues. V was clipped by 0 bases and J by 3 bases; unmatched bases: 4. CDR1 is KGHSH, CDR2 LQKENI, per germline.

The rearrangement links TRBV3-1 (or the pseudogene TRBV3-2) to TRBJ1-4; possible D gene TRBD1, 5 bases. V dropped 5 bases and J dropped 7 bases, with 17 bases sitting between them. CDR1 and CDR2 from the germline V gene are LGHDT and YNNKEL (reference sequence). This CDR3 contains 15 residues. As DNA, the CDR3 is TGTGCCAGCAGCGCCGATGGGATAGGGGTTGAAAAACTGTTTTTT. Protein product: CASSADGIGVEKLFF.

The V gene is TRBV20-1, the J gene TRBJ1-1; D ambiguous. The germline V gene has CDR1 DFQATT and CDR2 SNEGSKA (reference sequence). This CDR3 region has 11 residues. V gave up 3 bases and J gave up 11 bases, with 13 bases separating them. The CDR3 protein is CSARWEVTAFF. In DNA, the CDR3 is TGCAGTGCTAGGTGGGAGGTTACGGCTTTCTTT.